Listed below are T cell receptor beta chains from one sample, sequenced in a study of blood T cell repertoires in COVID-19. TCRdb keeps only in-frame clones here, not all; method: immunoSEQ multiplex PCR. The table has 200,000 to 250,000 clones, 70% to 90% seen once. The sequenced material came from peripheral blood. All receptors come from a woman aged 70-85 years with active or convalescent COVID-19. CDR3s include the opening cysteine and the closing phenylalanine or tryptophan. The D gene is left open where the match is weak. Rows give clone size only sometimes, using once, few, many, or a class for an expanded clone.

D gene: TRBD2; clone size: .; V gene: TRBV10-1; J gene: TRBJ2-1; CDR3 protein: CASQRGGSGNEQFF; CDR3 DNA: TGCGCCAGCCAACGGGGGGGGAGCGGGAATGAGCAGTTCTTC
D gene: TRBD2; clone size: .; V gene: TRBV5-1; J gene: TRBJ2-1; CDR3 protein: CASSPGTTSRGEQFF; CDR3 DNA: TGCGCCAGCAGCCCTGGGACTACCTCTCGGGGTGAGCAGTTCTTC
D gene: .; clone size: .; V gene: TRBV6-5; J gene: TRBJ1-5; CDR3 protein: CASSTGGNNQPQHF; CDR3 DNA: TGTGCCAGCAGCACCGGAGGGAACAATCAGCCCCAGCATTTT
D gene: .; clone size: .; V gene: TRBV6-2/TRBV6-3; J gene: TRBJ1-5; CDR3 protein: CASSYSNRYYSNQPQHF; CDR3 DNA: TGTGCCAGCAGTTACTCGAACAGGTATTATAGCAATCAGCCCCAGCATTTT
D gene: .; clone size: .; V gene: TRBV18; J gene: TRBJ2-1; CDR3 protein: CASSPKTPYNEQFF; CDR3 DNA: TGTGCCAGCTCACCTAAAACACCTTACAATGAGCAGTTCTTC
D gene: .; clone size: .; V gene: TRBV5-5; J gene: TRBJ1-5; CDR3 protein: CASSPVQGLLDQPQHF; CDR3 DNA: TGTGCCAGCAGCCCCGTCCAGGGGCTCCTTGATCAGCCCCAGCATTTT
D gene: TRBD1; clone size: .; V gene: TRBV7-9; J gene: TRBJ1-5; CDR3 protein: CASSPTGSIQPQHF; CDR3 DNA: TGTGCCAGCAGCCCGACAGGGTCGATCCAGCCCCAGCATTTT
D gene: TRBD1; clone size: .; V gene: TRBV10-3; J gene: TRBJ1-1; CDR3 protein: CAISSPGQKRGAFF; CDR3 DNA: TGTGCCATCAGTTCCCCGGGACAGAAAAGGGGGGCTTTCTTT
D gene: TRBD1; clone size: .; V gene: TRBV7-3; J gene: TRBJ2-7; CDR3 protein: CASSRTGSYEQYF; CDR3 DNA: TGTGCCAGCAGCCGGACAGGATCCTACGAGCAGTACTTC
D gene: TRBD1; clone size: .; V gene: TRBV4-2; J gene: TRBJ1-3; CDR3 protein: CASSQDPGQAFSGNTIYF; CDR3 DNA: TGTGCCAGCAGCCAAGATCCCGGACAGGCATTCTCTGGAAACACCATATATTTT
D gene: TRBD2; clone size: .; V gene: TRBV24-1; J gene: TRBJ2-2; CDR3 protein: CATSDFPGRGINTGELFF; CDR3 DNA: TGTGCCACCAGTGATTTCCCCGGGAGGGGGATCAACACCGGGGAGCTGTTTTTT
D gene: .; clone size: .; V gene: TRBV25-1; J gene: TRBJ2-3; CDR3 protein: CASSEYLRDFTDTQYF; CDR3 DNA: TGTGCCAGCAGTGAATACCTGCGGGATTTCACAGATACGCAGTATTTT
D gene: TRBD1; clone size: .; V gene: TRBV3-1/TRBV3-2; J gene: TRBJ1-2; CDR3 protein: CASSQTGQGSCF; CDR3 DNA: TGTGCCAGCAGCCAAACAGGACAGGGGTCCTGCTTC
D gene: .; clone size: .; V gene: TRBV27; J gene: TRBJ2-6; CDR3 protein: CASSSPPGQISGANVLTF; CDR3 DNA: TGTGCCAGCAGTTCACCGCCGGGACAAATCTCTGGGGCCAACGTCCTGACTTTC
D gene: .; clone size: .; V gene: TRBV19; J gene: TRBJ1-2; CDR3 protein: CASSITGGGANYGYTF; CDR3 DNA: TGTGCCAGTAGTATTACGGGCGGGGGGGCTAACTATGGCTACACCTTC
D gene: .; clone size: .; V gene: TRBV2; J gene: TRBJ2-5; CDR3 protein: CASNERRAETQYF; CDR3 DNA: TGTGCCAGCAATGAGCGCAGGGCAGAGACCCAGTACTTC
D gene: .; clone size: .; V gene: TRBV27; J gene: TRBJ2-7; CDR3 protein: CASSVSGYEQYF; CDR3 DNA: TGTGCCAGCAGTGTCTCGGGGTACGAGCAGTACTTC
D gene: .; clone size: .; V gene: TRBV20-1; J gene: TRBJ2-7; CDR3 protein: CSAAESYEQYF; CDR3 DNA: TGCAGTGCAGCTGAATCCTACGAGCAGTACTTC
D gene: .; clone size: .; V gene: TRBV19; J gene: TRBJ2-1; CDR3 protein: CASSHVGAEQFF; CDR3 DNA: TGTGCCAGTAGTCACGTCGGTGCTGAGCAGTTCTTC
D gene: TRBD2; clone size: .; V gene: TRBV7-6; J gene: TRBJ2-7; CDR3 protein: CASSLASGRVGEQYF; CDR3 DNA: TGTGCCAGCAGCTTAGCATCCGGGAGGGTCGGGGAGCAGTACTTC
D gene: .; clone size: .; V gene: TRBV21-1; J gene: TRBJ2-7; CDR3 protein: CASSNGYEQYF; CDR3 DNA: TGTGCCAGCAGCAACGGGTACGAGCAGTACTTC
D gene: .; clone size: few; V gene: TRBV24-1; J gene: TRBJ2-7; CDR3 protein: CATSLTGSYEQYF; CDR3 DNA: TGTGCCACCAGTTTAACAGGGAGCTACGAGCAGTACTTC
D gene: TRBD2; clone size: .; V gene: TRBV19; J gene: TRBJ2-1; CDR3 protein: CASTLAGERAYNEQFF; CDR3 DNA: TGTGCCAGTACTCTAGCGGGGGAGCGGGCCTACAATGAGCAGTTCTTC
D gene: TRBD2; clone size: .; V gene: TRBV5-1; J gene: TRBJ2-7; CDR3 protein: CASSPLAGGDEQYF; CDR3 DNA: TGCGCCAGCAGCCCACTAGCGGGGGGGGACGAGCAGTACTTC
D gene: .; clone size: .; V gene: TRBV11-2; J gene: TRBJ1-4; CDR3 protein: CASSFPGGKLFF; CDR3 DNA: TGTGCCAGCAGCTTCCCGGGGGGAAAACTGTTTTTT
D gene: .; clone size: once; V gene: TRBV7-9; J gene: TRBJ1-5; CDR3 protein: CASSTQGDQPQHF; CDR3 DNA: TGTGCCAGCAGCACACAGGGAGATCAGCCCCAGCATTTT
D gene: TRBD1; clone size: .; V gene: TRBV10-1; J gene: TRBJ2-2; CDR3 protein: CASSDRTGPANTGELFF; CDR3 DNA: TGCGCCAGCAGTGATAGGACAGGACCTGCGAACACCGGGGAGCTGTTTTTT
D gene: .; clone size: .; V gene: TRBV7-9; J gene: TRBJ2-7; CDR3 protein: CASSLGRSSYEQYF; CDR3 DNA: TGTGCCAGCAGCTTAGGAAGGAGCTCCTACGAGCAGTACTTC
D gene: .; clone size: .; V gene: TRBV7-9; J gene: TRBJ2-3; CDR3 protein: CAHKQGSSTDTQYF; CDR3 DNA: TGTGCCCATAAACAGGGCTCTAGCACAGATACGCAGTATTTT
D gene: TRBD1; clone size: .; V gene: TRBV11-2; J gene: TRBJ1-4; CDR3 protein: CASSPGQGARRLFF; CDR3 DNA: TGTGCCAGCAGCCCTGGACAGGGGGCGAGGCGTCTGTTTTTT
D gene: TRBD1; clone size: .; V gene: TRBV5-5; J gene: TRBJ1-2; CDR3 protein: CASREETGPYGYTF; CDR3 DNA: TGTGCCAGCAGGGAAGAGACAGGGCCCTATGGCTACACCTTC
D gene: .; clone size: once; V gene: TRBV27; J gene: TRBJ1-6; CDR3 protein: CASSLKPDTFRHF; CDR3 DNA: TGTGCCAGCAGTTTAAAACCGGACACCTTTAGGCACTTT
D gene: TRBD1; clone size: .; V gene: TRBV7-9; J gene: TRBJ2-7; CDR3 protein: CASSPIRRGLNHEQYF; CDR3 DNA: TGTGCCAGCAGCCCGATTCGTAGGGGGCTAAACCACGAGCAGTACTTC
D gene: .; clone size: .; V gene: TRBV20-1; J gene: TRBJ2-5; CDR3 protein: CSARLMETQYF; CDR3 DNA: TGCAGTGCTAGGTTAATGGAGACCCAGTACTTC
D gene: TRBD2; clone size: .; V gene: TRBV19; J gene: TRBJ2-1; CDR3 protein: CASSPRPGLAGNNEQFF; CDR3 DNA: TGTGCCAGTAGTCCTCGCCCGGGACTAGCGGGGAACAATGAGCAGTTCTTC
D gene: .; clone size: .; V gene: TRBV19; J gene: TRBJ1-4; CDR3 protein: CASSIFNLNEKLFF; CDR3 DNA: TGTGCCAGTAGTATCTTCAACCTAAATGAAAAACTGTTTTTT
D gene: .; clone size: .; V gene: TRBV27; J gene: TRBJ2-2; CDR3 protein: CASRARRNNGELFF; CDR3 DNA: TGTGCCAGCAGGGCCCGGCGGAATAACGGGGAGCTGTTTTTT
D gene: .; clone size: .; V gene: TRBV6-4; J gene: TRBJ1-2; CDR3 protein: CASSRSVLRGHGYTF; CDR3 DNA: TGTGCCAGCAGTCGTTCAGTCCTCCGAGGGCACGGCTACACCTTC
D gene: .; clone size: .; V gene: TRBV5-6; J gene: TRBJ1-3; CDR3 protein: CASSYLETGLYF; CDR3 DNA: TGTGCCAGCAGTTACCTGGAAACAGGGCTATATTTT
D gene: TRBD1; clone size: once; V gene: TRBV10-3; J gene: TRBJ1-1; CDR3 protein: CAISRDSNTEAFF; CDR3 DNA: TGTGCCATCAGCCGGGACAGCAACACTGAAGCTTTCTTT
D gene: .; clone size: .; V gene: TRBV19; J gene: TRBJ1-6; CDR3 protein: CASSITPGSPLHF; CDR3 DNA: TGTGCCAGTAGTATAACCCCAGGCTCACCCCTCCACTTT
D gene: TRBD1; clone size: .; V gene: TRBV7-9; J gene: TRBJ2-1; CDR3 protein: CASSPRDRGYNEQFF; CDR3 DNA: TGTGCCAGCAGCCCGCGAGACAGGGGATACAATGAGCAGTTCTTC
D gene: .; clone size: .; V gene: TRBV7-3; J gene: TRBJ1-1; CDR3 protein: CASSADRNTEAFF; CDR3 DNA: TGTGCCAGCAGCGCCGACAGGAACACTGAAGCTTTCTTT
D gene: .; clone size: .; V gene: TRBV19; J gene: TRBJ2-7; CDR3 protein: CASSYTGSYEQYF; CDR3 DNA: TGTGCCAGTAGTTACACAGGTTCCTACGAGCAGTACTTC
D gene: TRBD2; clone size: once; V gene: TRBV6-6; J gene: TRBJ2-7; CDR3 protein: CASSPGGVTGSEQYF; CDR3 DNA: TGTGCCAGCAGCCCCGGGGGGGTAACGGGCTCCGAGCAGTACTTC
D gene: TRBD2; clone size: once; V gene: TRBV5-1; J gene: TRBJ2-1; CDR3 protein: CASSPGGDRYNNEQFF; CDR3 DNA: TGCGCCAGCAGCCCTGGGGGGGACCGATACAACAATGAGCAGTTCTTC
D gene: TRBD1; clone size: .; V gene: TRBV7-2; J gene: TRBJ1-4; CDR3 protein: CASSLGGTGGEKLFF; CDR3 DNA: TGTGCCAGCAGCTTAGGGGGGACAGGCGGTGAAAAACTGTTTTTT
D gene: .; clone size: .; V gene: TRBV11-2; J gene: TRBJ1-3; CDR3 protein: CASSLGGLTSGNTIYF; CDR3 DNA: TGTGCCAGCAGCTTAGGTGGACTGACCTCTGGAAACACCATATATTTT
D gene: .; clone size: .; V gene: TRBV11-3; J gene: TRBJ1-6; CDR3 protein: CASSRDNSPLHF; CDR3 DNA: TGTGCCAGCAGTCGGGATAATTCACCCCTCCACTTT
D gene: .; clone size: .; V gene: TRBV10-2; J gene: TRBJ1-5; CDR3 protein: CASREQSDNQPQHF; CDR3 DNA: TGCGCCAGCAGGGAACAGTCGGACAATCAGCCCCAGCATTTT
D gene: .; clone size: once; V gene: TRBV20-1; J gene: TRBJ1-2; CDR3 protein: CSARSGQWVTF; CDR3 DNA: TGCAGTGCTAGATCTGGGCAATGGGTCACCTTC
D gene: TRBD1; clone size: .; V gene: TRBV7-2; J gene: TRBJ1-2; CDR3 protein: CASSPDREFRYGYTF; CDR3 DNA: TGTGCCAGCAGCCCAGACAGGGAATTTCGCTATGGCTACACCTTC
D gene: .; clone size: once; V gene: TRBV19; J gene: TRBJ1-2; CDR3 protein: CASSLSRGGYTF; CDR3 DNA: TGTGCCAGTAGTCTTTCCAGGGGAGGCTACACCTTC
D gene: .; clone size: .; V gene: TRBV7-2; J gene: TRBJ2-5; CDR3 protein: CASSSQGGPQETQYF; CDR3 DNA: TGTGCCAGCAGCTCCCAGGGGGGCCCTCAAGAGACCCAGTACTTC